These 25 T cell receptor beta chains came from one sample sequenced in a study of Ad26.COV2.S vaccination and SARS-CoV-2 variants. Sample treatment: approximately 18 received Ad26.COV2.S at low or high dose, single or two shots; roughly five received placebo; per-sample allocation not given. The study sampled participants on day 63 after the first vaccine or placebo injection. Only in-frame clones appear in the TCRdb table, and some are missing; sequencing was by immunoSEQ multiplex PCR. The table lists more than 250,000 clones, over 75% of them singletons. The material was peripheral blood, obtained in a trial of Ad26.COV2.S vaccine versus placebo. Every receptor here comes from a person between 18 and 65 years old who received the Ad26.COV2.S COVID-19 vaccine or a placebo.

This CDR3 is CASSLTGASLTGELFF. CDR3 DNA sequence: TGTGCCAGCAGCTTAACGGGAGCCAGCCTCACCGGGGAGCTGTTTTTT. V usage is TRBV7-3 and J usage is TRBJ2-2; maybe TRBD2 (5 bases). The V gene's germline CDR1 is SGHTA and CDR2 FQGTGA. The CDR3 contains 16 residues. V was pared by 0 bases and J by 4 bases, with 12 bases between. The variable domain in full, completed from reference TRBV7-3 and TRBJ2-2, reads GAGVSQTPSNKVTEKGKYVELRCDPISGHTALYWYRQSLGQGPEFLIYFQGTGAADDSGLPNDRFFAVRPEGSVSTLKIQRTERGDSAVYLCASSLTGASLTGELFFGEGSRLTVL.

The CDR3 reads CASGTMSSYEQYF. For the CDR3, the DNA is TGTGCCAGTGGGACTATGAGCTCCTACGAGCAGTACTTC. The chain has TRBV6-5 and TRBJ2-7; 7 bases agree with TRBD2. The germline CDR1 and CDR2 sequences are MNHEY and SVGAGI. This CDR3 comprises 13 residues. The trim removed 9 bases at V and 0 bases at J, leaving 5 bases unmatched.

The chain employs TRBV5-1 and TRBJ2-2, with TRBD2 identical over 10 bases. Looked up from germline, CDR1 is SGHRS and CDR2 is YFSETQ. V shed 0 bases, J shed 2 bases, and the junction held 4 bases outside the gene matches. The CDR3 contains 17 residues. The CDR3 here is CASSLGSGGINTGELFF. CDR3 nucleotides: TGCGCCAGCAGCTTGGGTAGCGGGGGGATCAACACCGGGGAGCTGTTTTTT.

This rearrangement joins TRBV6-1 to TRBJ1-5; weak D call: TRBD1 (5 bases). CDR3 length: 14 amino acids. Trimming stripped 7 bases from V and 5 bases from J, with 15 bases between. The V gene's germline CDR1 is MNHNS and CDR2 SASEGT. CDR3 DNA sequence: TGTGCCAGCACCATCGACAGTATCTATCAGCCCCAGCATTTT. Encoded protein: CASTIDSIYQPQHF.

V usage is TRBV6-1 and J usage is TRBJ2-4; 10 positions agree with TRBD2. J gave up 0 bases and V 1 base, and 12 bases lay outside the gene matches. This CDR3 region has 20 residues. CDR1 is MNHNS and CDR2 is SASEGT in the germline V gene. CDR3 in amino acids: CASSEVGVLAGTLAKNIQYF. In DNA form, the CDR3 reads TGTGCCAGCAGTGAAGTTGGAGTACTAGCGGGAACCCTAGCCAAAAACATTCAGTACTTC.

CDR3 nucleotide sequence: TGTGCCAGCAGCTCCCAACCGCTACAGGGGGCGCGTACAGATACGCAGTATTTT. It encodes CASSSQPLQGARTDTQYF. The V and J genes are TRBV11-2 and TRBJ2-3; 9 bases are a match to TRBD1. V was pared by 4 bases and J by 3 bases, with 14 bases of the junction left unmatched. The CDR3 length is 18 residues. Germline V gene lookup returns CDR1 SGHAT and CDR2 FQNNGV.

The rearrangement joins TRBV30 to TRBJ1-4; 7 bases are shared with TRBD1. CDR3 size: 16 residues. V was clipped by 0 bases and J by 4 bases; unmatched bases: 8. CDR1 is GTSNPN, CDR2 SVGIG, per germline (reference sequence). CDR3 sequence reads: CAWSVGRGGINEKLFF. The CDR3 DNA sequence: TGTGCCTGGAGTGTTGGCAGGGGGGGAATTAATGAAAAACTGTTTTTT.

The chain links TRBV5-6 to TRBJ2-7, with 13 positions matching TRBD2. V shed 4 bases and J 4 bases; nucleotides not matched to a gene: 8. CDR1 is SGHDT, CDR2 YYEEEE, per germline. The CDR3 contains 16 residues. CDR3 DNA sequence: TGTGCCAGCAGCGCCGGGACTAGCGGGGACTTATACGAGCAGTACTTC. Protein sequence: CASSAGTSGDLYEQYF. The variable domain in full, completed from reference TRBV5-6 and TRBJ2-7, reads DAGVTQSPTHLIKTRGQQVTLRCSPKSGHDTVSWYQQALGQGPQFIFQYYEEEERQRGNFPDRFSGHQFPNYSSELNVNALLLGDSALYLCASSAGTSGDLYEQYFGPGTRLTVT.

This clone was seen once. The chain combines TRBV6-7 with TRBJ1-5; TRBD1 aligns across 7 bases. TRBV6-7 is an open reading frame whose function is uncertain. This CDR3 spans 15 amino acids. Trimming took 8 bases from V and 2 from J; bases not matched to a gene: 9. The CDR3 nucleotides read TGTGCCAGCGCGCGTCCGACAGGGTGCAATCAGCCCCAGCATTTT. It translates to CASARPTGCNQPQHF.

The V gene is TRBV19, the J gene TRBJ1-5, with D possibly being TRBD1 (5 bases). Germline CDR1 and CDR2: LNHDA and SQIVND (reference sequence). The CDR3 length is 13 residues. V was cut by 7 bases and J by 5 bases, with 12 bases left in between. The CDR3 bases are TGTGCCAGTAACCCGGGACGTGATCAGCCCCAGCATTTT. Its translation is CASNPGRDQPQHF. The entire variable domain, with the rest obtained from reference TRBV19 and TRBJ1-5, is as follows: DGGITQSPKYLFRKEGQNVTLSCEQNLNHDAMYWYRQDPGQGLRLIYYSQIVNDFQKGDIAEGYSVSREKKESFPLTVTSAQKNPTAFYLCASNPGRDQPQHFGDGTRLSIL.

The chain couples TRBV6-5 to TRBJ1-6, with D hard to call. The germline CDR1 and CDR2 sequences are MNHEY and SVGAGI. This CDR3 is 12 amino acids long. V was cut by 3 bases and J by 7 bases, with 4 bases left in between. The CDR3 sequence is CASSYPNSPLHF. CDR3 nucleotides: TGTGCCAGCAGTTATCCCAATTCACCCCTCCACTTT.

This clone occurred many times. The V call is TRBV10-3, the J call TRBJ1-5; 9 nucleotides line up with TRBD1. J lost 7 bases, V lost 0 bases, and 4 bases had no gene match. CDR3 length equals 15 residues. Per germline, CDR1 ENHRY and CDR2 SYGVKD. The CDR3, as DNA: TGTGCCATCAGTGAGTCTGGACAGGGGAAACAGCCCCAGCATTTT. Protein product: CAISESGQGKQPQHF.

This chain links TRBV11-2 with TRBJ2-2; the D is unclear. Germline CDR1 and CDR2: SGHAT and FQNNGV. The CDR3 is 12 residues long. The V and J ends lost 8 bases and 5 bases respectively, with 9 bases between them. As DNA, the CDR3 is TGTGCCAGCGTTAGTCGGACCGGGGAGCTGTTTTTT. Amino acids: CASVSRTGELFF.

This clone was seen a single time. The rearrangement uses TRBV6-1 and TRBJ1-5, with 8 nucleotides matching TRBD1. In germline, CDR1 is MNHNS, CDR2 SASEGT. V shed 4 bases, J shed 4 bases, and the junction held 9 bases outside the gene matches. This CDR3 comprises 16 residues. CDR3 sequence: CASSANRGIGNQPQHF. The DNA for the CDR3 is TGTGCCAGCAGTGCAAACAGGGGGATCGGGAATCAGCCCCAGCATTTT.

The V call is TRBV5-1, the J call TRBJ2-1; 7 bases map to TRBD1. The germline V gene encodes CDR1 SGHRS and CDR2 YFSETQ. The CDR3 loop spans 13 amino acids. V lost 4 bases, J lost 5 bases, and 3 bases stayed unmatched. As DNA, the CDR3 is TGCGCCAGCAGCATCACAGGGGACAATGAGCAGTTCTTC. Protein sequence: CASSITGDNEQFF.

This clone was seen a handful of times. V usage is TRBV6-1 and J usage is TRBJ1-2; D is unresolved. The V end lost 1 base, the J end lost 8 bases, and 8 bases lay between the germline ends. Germline lookup yields CDR1 MNHNS and CDR2 SASEGT. The CDR3 consists of 12 residues. The CDR3, as DNA: TGTGCCAGCAGTGAAGGGCATTACGGCTACACCTTC. Protein sequence: CASSEGHYGYTF.

This clone has just one count. The chain employs TRBV2 and TRBJ2-5; D is undetermined. The germline gives CDR1 SNHLY, CDR2 FYNNEI. V lost 1 base and J 4 bases, leaving 10 bases between the germline ends. The CDR3 is made up of 14 amino acids. The CDR3 protein is CASSEGLRAETQYF. For the CDR3, the DNA is TGTGCCAGCAGTGAAGGCTTAAGGGCAGAGACCCAGTACTTC. Full variable domain (remainder filled in from reference TRBV2 and TRBJ2-5): EPEVTQTPSHQVTQMGQEVILRCVPISNHLYFYWYRQILGQKVEFLVSFYNNEISEKSEIFDDQFSVERPDGSNFTLKIRSTKLEDSAMYFCASSEGLRAETQYFGPGTRLLVL.

This chain connects TRBV7-6 to TRBJ2-7; 7 nucleotides line up with TRBD1. This CDR3 contains 14 residues. V trimming: 4 bases; J trimming: 4 bases; junction bases outside the gene matches: 7. Germline assignment: CDR1 SGHVS and CDR2 FNYEAQ. The CDR3 sequence: CASSSPGQRYEQYF. CDR3 DNA sequence: TGTGCCAGCAGCTCGCCGGGACAGCGATACGAGCAGTACTTC.

This chain joins TRBV19 and TRBJ1-2; 7 positions agree with TRBD1. The V gene end was trimmed by 3 bases and the J gene end by 6 bases; junction bases not matched to a gene: 4. Per germline, CDR1 LNHDA and CDR2 SQIVND (reference sequence). The CDR3 loop spans 13 amino acids. The CDR3 DNA reads TGTGCCAGTAGTATGAACAGGGGTGATGGCTACACCTTC. Amino acid sequence: CASSMNRGDGYTF.

The genes are TRBV7-6 and TRBJ2-3; tentatively, D is TRBD2 (6 bases). The CDR3 has 15 residues. V was shortened by 2 bases and J by 6 bases, with 15 bases between the two germline ends. Germline V gene data show CDR1 as SGHVS and CDR2 as FNYEAQ. The CDR3 here is CASSLRTGGGDTQYF. The CDR3, as DNA: TGTGCCAGCAGCTTAAGGACGGGCGGAGGGGATACGCAGTATTTT.

The chain combines TRBV7-8 with TRBJ2-2, with 7 bases lining up with TRBD1. This CDR3 region has 17 residues. Germline V lookup: CDR1 SGHVS, CDR2 FQNEAQ. V lost 4 bases and J lost 3; bases outside the gene matches: 11. The CDR3 is CASSSIPGTEHTGELFF. Here the CDR3 DNA reads TGTGCCAGCAGCTCAATTCCCGGGACAGAGCACACCGGGGAGCTGTTTTTT.

The chain is built from TRBV11-2 and TRBJ2-2, with 11 bases matching TRBD1. Trimming at V came to 5 bases and at J to 7 bases, leaving 6 bases not matched to a gene. Germline CDR1 and CDR2: SGHAT and FQNNGV. The CDR3 consists of 15 residues. CDR3 nucleotide sequence: TGTGCCAGCAGCGCCCGGACAGGGGGCTTCGGGGAGCTGTTTTTT. Encoded protein: CASSARTGGFGELFF.

V gene TRBV29-1 combines with J gene TRBJ2-2; 7 nucleotides line up with TRBD2. CDR3 size: 14 residues. From germline, CDR1 is SQVTM and CDR2 ANQGSEA. V shed 4 bases, J shed 5 bases, and the junction held 7 bases outside the gene matches. The CDR3 DNA is TGCAGCGTTGTGGGCGGGGGATTAACCGGGGAGCTGTTTTTT. Its protein product is CSVVGGGLTGELFF.

The chain recombines TRBV7-2 with TRBJ2-7; D is uncertain. V was clipped by 2 bases and J by 3 bases, with 11 bases between them. There are 14 residues in the CDR3. The germline gives CDR1 SGHTA, CDR2 FQGNSA. CDR3 DNA: TGTGCCAGCAGCTTAATCTCGGAGATCTACGAGCAGTACTTC. Its protein product is CASSLISEIYEQYF.

Points on this clone: Sequence at one end of the junction differs from germline and may be a read error. The rearrangement joins TRBV6-2 or TRBV6-3 to TRBJ2-4; 12 bases map to TRBD1. This CDR3 spans 12 amino acids. CDR1 and CDR2 from the germline V gene are MNHEY and SVGEGT. CDR3 residues: CASSRDRGQQDF. CDR3 DNA: TGTGCCAGCAGCCGGGACAGGGGGCAACAAGACTTC.